Presented here are 20 T cell receptor beta chains from one specimen sequenced in a study of blood T cell repertoires in COVID-19. Generated by immunoSEQ multiplex PCR, the TCRdb table keeps only in-frame clones and is missing some. The sample records 440,000 or so clones, around 91% being singletons. Sequenced material: peripheral blood. All receptors come from a woman aged 40 to 55 with COVID-19, enrolled during active disease.

In DNA, the CDR3 is TGTGCCAGCCGAGGACAGCTTAATGAAAAACTGTTTTTT. Its translation: CASRGQLNEKLFF. The chain combines TRBV9 with TRBJ1-4; a weak D match, TRBD1 (6 bases). In germline, CDR1 is SGDLS, CDR2 YYNGEE. Trimming shortened V by 7 bases and J by 4 bases, and 11 bases separated the two germline ends. The CDR3 runs to 13 residues. Looking up the rest from reference TRBV9 and TRBJ1-4 gives the full variable domain: DSGVTQTPKHLITATGQRVTLRCSPRSGDLSVYWYQQSLDQGLQFLIQYYNGEERAKGNILERFSAQQFPDLHSELNLSSLELGDSALYFCASRGQLNEKLFFGSGTQLSVL.

The chain recombines TRBV19 with TRBJ1-3; D remains ambiguous. Looked up from germline, CDR1 is LNHDA and CDR2 is SQIVND (reference sequence). V was pared by 6 bases and J by 0 bases, with 6 bases between. CDR3 size: 13 residues. Here the CDR3 DNA reads TGTGCCAGTAGAGAACACTCTGGAAACACCATATATTTT. Translated: CASREHSGNTIYF.

This sequence joins TRBV7-9 and TRBJ1-2, with D unresolved. V dropped 6 bases and J dropped 8 bases, with 19 bases sitting between them. CDR1 and CDR2 (germline): SEHNR, FQNEAQ (reference sequence). The CDR3 loop spans 14 amino acids. The CDR3 region has the DNA TGTGCCAGCAGTTCCACGGAAGCGTTTTGGGGCTACACCTTC. This sequence encodes CASSSTEAFWGYTF.

This chain joins TRBV7-9 and TRBJ2-2; D is ambiguous. The CDR3 is 12 residues long. From germline, CDR1 is SEHNR and CDR2 FQNEAQ (reference sequence). V was clipped by 4 bases and J by 5 bases, with 5 bases between them. DNA for the CDR3: TGTGCCAGCAGCTCTATTACCGGGGAGCTGTTTTTT. Translation: CASSSITGELFF.

This chain joins TRBV19 and TRBJ2-3; perhaps TRBD1 as D (5 bases). Germline assignment: CDR1 LNHDA and CDR2 SQIVND (reference sequence). V lost 3 bases to trimming and J lost 5 bases, with 12 bases between them. This CDR3 spans 14 amino acids. The CDR3 region has the DNA TGTGCCAGTAGTATCAGGGCTGCCCGAGATACGCAGTATTTT. Protein sequence: CASSIRAARDTQYF.

The genes are TRBV5-6 and TRBJ1-1; D is perhaps TRBD1 (6 bases). Trimming took off 2 bases at V and 11 bases at J, with 10 bases between the two ends. The CDR3 extends over 11 amino acids. Germline V gene lookup returns CDR1 SGHDT and CDR2 YYEEEE. The chain's CDR3 is CASSFTQGAFF. The CDR3 region has the DNA TGTGCCAGCAGCTTTACTCAGGGGGCTTTCTTT.

This clone was recorded only once. CDR3 sequence reads: CASRPTGEVDTEAFF. Here the CDR3 DNA reads TGTGCCAGCAGACCTACAGGGGAGGTGGACACTGAAGCTTTCTTT. This chain connects TRBV6-5 to TRBJ1-1, with 7 positions matching TRBD1. Germline loops: CDR1 MNHEY, CDR2 SVGAGI. With 6 bases clipped from V and 3 bases from J, the junction kept 10 bases outside the gene matches. This CDR3 has 15 residues.

The V gene is TRBV6-2 or TRBV6-3, the J gene TRBJ2-5, with a tentative D call TRBD2 (5 bases). Looked up from germline, CDR1 is MNHEY and CDR2 is SVGEGT. The CDR3 is made up of 14 amino acids. V was clipped by 2 bases and J by 1 base, with 8 bases between them. CDR3 protein: CASSYVGSQETQYF. The DNA of the CDR3 is TGTGCCAGCAGTTACGTAGGGAGCCAAGAGACCCAGTACTTC.

The rearrangement uses TRBV5-5 and TRBJ2-7, with 8 bases identical to TRBD1. Germline loops: CDR1 SGHKS, CDR2 YYEKEE (reference sequence). The CDR3 consists of 12 residues. The V gene end was trimmed by 1 base and the J gene end by 7 bases; junction bases not matched to a gene: 1. The CDR3 bases are TGTGCCAGCAGCTTGACAGGGGGAGAGCAGTACTTC. Its translation is CASSLTGGEQYF.

The chain uses TRBV5-4 and TRBJ1-1; D ambiguous. The germline gives CDR1 SGHNT, CDR2 YYREEE (reference sequence). Trimming took off 3 bases at V and 3 bases at J, with 15 bases between the two ends. The CDR3 runs to 15 residues. CDR3: CASSSFTGGYTEAFF. Written as DNA, the CDR3 is TGTGCCAGCAGCTCCTTTACTGGAGGCTACACTGAAGCTTTCTTT.

The chain carries TRBV5-1 and TRBJ1-5, with 7 bases matching TRBD1. This CDR3 is built from 14 residues. With V trimmed by 2 bases and J by 5 bases, 4 bases remained unmatched. Germline V gene sequence: CDR1 SGHRS, CDR2 YFSETQ. CDR3 in DNA: TGCGCCAGCAGCTTCGCAGGGGGTGATCAGCCCCAGCATTTT. Translation: CASSFAGGDQPQHF.

This chain uses TRBV10-3 with TRBJ1-2, with D perhaps TRBD1 (6 bases). CDR3 length: 14 residues. Germline CDR1 and CDR2: ENHRY and SYGVKD. V lost 6 bases and J lost 0, with 11 bases in between. The chain's CDR3 is CAIRDSFSNYGYTF. The CDR3 coding sequence is TGTGCCATCAGGGACAGCTTTTCTAACTATGGCTACACCTTC.

The genes are TRBV6-2 or TRBV6-3 and TRBJ2-7; TRBD1 aligns across 9 bases. With V trimmed by 5 bases and J by 10 bases, 15 bases remained unmatched. In germline, CDR1 is MNHEY, CDR2 SVGEGT. This CDR3 comprises 15 residues. CDR3 sequence (DNA): TGTGCCAGCAGTCCCCTGGGACAGGGCCCTTGGAGACAGTACTTC. This encodes CASSPLGQGPWRQYF.

The gene calls are TRBV9 and TRBJ1-1, with D perhaps matching TRBD1 (5 bases). V was pared by 0 bases and J by 5 bases, with 14 bases between. The length of the CDR3 is 15 residues. Germline values: CDR1 SGDLS, CDR2 YYNGEE. CDR3 DNA: TGTGCCAGCAGCGTAGTGGGATCGAAGGGGACTGAAGCTTTCTTT. Translating it yields CASSVVGSKGTEAFF.

This chain uses TRBV19 with TRBJ1-1; D is possibly TRBD1 (6 bases). The CDR3 has 15 residues. Germline CDR1 is LNHDA and CDR2 is SQIVND (reference sequence). Trimming cost V 3 bases and J 4 bases, with 15 bases left between them. The CDR3 nucleotides read TGTGCCAGTAGTATCCGGGACACCAGGGGCACTGAAGCTTTCTTT. This gives the protein CASSIRDTRGTEAFF.

The V call is TRBV18, the J call TRBJ1-6; 7 nucleotides align to TRBD1. V lost 6 bases, J lost 3 bases, and 5 bases stayed unmatched. Looked up from germline, CDR1 is KGHSH and CDR2 is LQKENI. The length of the CDR3 is 15 residues. For the CDR3, the DNA is TGTGCCAGCTCGCCTGGGGACAGCTATAATTCACCCCTCCACTTT. It encodes CASSPGDSYNSPLHF.

The J gene is TRBJ2-2, the V gene TRBV18; D gene ambiguous. Trimming shortened V by 3 bases and J by 4 bases, and 15 bases separated the two germline ends. From germline, CDR1 is KGHSH and CDR2 LQKENI. This CDR3 spans 16 amino acids. The CDR3 bases are TGTGCCAGCTCACCCCTGCCGGCACCAGGCACCGGGGAGCTGTTTTTT. Protein: CASSPLPAPGTGELFF. The full variable domain, its missing parts supplied by reference TRBV18 and TRBJ2-2, is NAGVMQNPRHLVRRRGQEARLRCSPMKGHSHVYWYRQLPEEGLKFMVYLQKENIIDESGMPKERFSAEFPKEGPSILRIQQVVRGDSAAYFCASSPLPAPGTGELFFGEGSRLTVL.

The CDR3 coding sequence is TGTGCCAGCAGCGCGACAGGGTTGGGTGGCTACACCTTC. Translated: CASSATGLGGYTF. V and J are TRBV9 and TRBJ1-2, with 7 bases aligning to TRBD1. This CDR3 spans 13 amino acids. V lost 3 bases and J lost 7; bases outside the gene matches: 6. CDR1 SGDLS and CDR2 YYNGEE come from the germline V gene.

This clone was seen a single time. The chain carries TRBV5-1 and TRBJ2-1; 12 positions agree with TRBD2. After removal of 4 bases from V and 7 bases from J, the junction contained 9 bases not matched to a gene. The CDR3 contains 16 residues. Looked up from germline, CDR1 is SGHRS and CDR2 is YFSETQ. In DNA, the CDR3 is TGCGCCAGCAGCCCCCCGGGACTAGCGGGCGTGAATGAGCAGTTCTTC. This encodes CASSPPGLAGVNEQFF. Variable domain in full (rest from reference TRBV5-1 and TRBJ2-1): KAGVTQTPRYLIKTRGQQVTLSCSPISGHRSVSWYQQTPGQGLQFLFEYFSETQRNKGNFPGRFSGRQFSNSRSEMNVSTLELGDSALYLCASSPPGLAGVNEQFFGPGTRLTVL.

The rearrangement joins TRBV28 to TRBJ1-2; 11 bases are shared with TRBD1. This CDR3 spans 15 amino acids. CDR1 is MDHEN, CDR2 SYDVKM, per germline. V shed 5 bases, J shed 7 bases, and the junction held 9 bases outside the gene matches. The CDR3 bases are TGTGCCAGCAGTCATAGGACAGGGGGCGAGGGTGGCTACACCTTC. Translation: CASSHRTGGEGGYTF.